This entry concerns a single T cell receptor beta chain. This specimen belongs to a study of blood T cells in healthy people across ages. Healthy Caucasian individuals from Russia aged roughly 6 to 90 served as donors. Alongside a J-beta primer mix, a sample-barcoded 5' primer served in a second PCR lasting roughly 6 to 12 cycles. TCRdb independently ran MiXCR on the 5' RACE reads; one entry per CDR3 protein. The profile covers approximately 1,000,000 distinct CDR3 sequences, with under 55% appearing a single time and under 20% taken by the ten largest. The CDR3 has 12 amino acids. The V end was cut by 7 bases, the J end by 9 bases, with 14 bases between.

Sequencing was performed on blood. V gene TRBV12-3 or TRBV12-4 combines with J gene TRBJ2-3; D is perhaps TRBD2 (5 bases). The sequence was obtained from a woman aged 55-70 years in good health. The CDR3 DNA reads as TGTGCCAGCAAATTGGGGAGCCTCACGCAGTATTTT. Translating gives CASKLGSLTQYF.